Shown below are 20 T cell receptor beta chains from a single sample sequenced in a study of vaccination and CD4 T cells after COVID-19. The antigens for these receptors are not known. Treatment reported: approximately nine-day PBMC culture with coronavirus spike peptide pools or control peptides (ViraFEST assay). At the Johns Hopkins FTIC core, DNA taken from cultured CD4+ T cells was sequenced by way of the Oncomine TCR Beta short-read assay. TCRdb reprocessed the PCR reads via MiXCR and lists one record per CDR3 protein. This sample has over 15,000 distinct CDR3 sequences, with about 60% found just once. The specimen was CD4+ T cells from blood, cultured in vitro, collected after SARS-CoV-2 vaccination. The receptors shown here come from a human donor who had recovered from COVID-19.

The CDR3 nucleotides are TGTGCCAGCAGTGCTACCGGGACAGGGATGACTGAAGCTTTCTTT. Amino acid sequence: CASSATGTGMTEAFF. J is TRBJ1-1 and V is TRBV28, with 9 bases that match TRBD1. Looked up from germline, CDR1 is MDHEN and CDR2 is SYDVKM. Trimming at V came to 5 bases and at J to 5 bases, leaving 9 bases not matched to a gene. CDR3 length equals 15 residues. The variable domain in full, with the rest retrieved from reference TRBV28 and TRBJ1-1, is DVKVTQSSRYLVKRTGEKVFLECVQDMDHENMFWYRQDPGLGLRLIYFSYDVKMKEKGDIPEGYSVSREKKERFSLILESASTNQTSMYLCASSATGTGMTEAFFGQGTRLTVV.

V gene TRBV19 combines with J gene TRBJ1-5; 10 bases fit TRBD1. CDR3 length: 15 amino acids. CDR1 is LNHDA and CDR2 is SQIVND in the germline V gene (reference sequence). The V segment lost 4 bases and the J segment 7 bases; nucleotides outside the gene matches: 7. DNA for the CDR3: TGTGCCAGTAGTACGTCAGGACAGGGGGGACAGCCCCAGCATTTT. This sequence encodes CASSTSGQGGQPQHF.

The chain joins TRBV19 to TRBJ2-3; TRBD1 might be the D (5 bases). There are 14 residues in the CDR3. V shed 3 bases and J shed 4 bases, with 11 bases lying between them. Looked up from germline, CDR1 is LNHDA and CDR2 is SQIVND (reference sequence). Here the CDR3 reads CASSITGPPDTQYF. For the CDR3, the DNA is TGTGCCAGTAGTATTACAGGCCCCCCAGATACGCAGTATTTT.

The chain links TRBV6-2 or TRBV6-3 to TRBJ2-7; unclear D gene. CDR3 length: 11 amino acids. The V and J ends lost 5 bases and 2 bases respectively, with 4 bases between them. The germline gives CDR1 MNHEY, CDR2 SVGEGT. The CDR3 sequence is CASSTTYEQYF. The CDR3 DNA follows: TGTGCCAGCAGTACCACCTACGAGCAGTACTTC.

The chain recombines TRBV6-5 with TRBJ1-2; tentatively, D is TRBD1 (5 bases). V was shortened by 0 bases and J by 0 bases, with 8 bases between the two germline ends. This CDR3 contains 15 residues. Germline V gene sequence: CDR1 MNHEY, CDR2 SVGAGI. CDR3 sequence reads: CASSYSGVPNYGYTF. Here the CDR3 DNA reads TGTGCCAGCAGTTACTCAGGGGTCCCTAACTATGGCTACACCTTC.

The rearrangement joins TRBV5-1 to TRBJ2-7; D is perhaps TRBD2 (6 bases). The CDR3 has 18 residues. From germline, CDR1 is SGHRS and CDR2 YFSETQ. Trimming pared 4 bases from V and 0 bases from J, leaving 23 bases between. This CDR3 reads CASSLDLREGGYSYEQYF. Written as DNA, the CDR3 is TGCGCCAGCAGCCTGGACCTACGAGAGGGAGGCTACTCCTACGAGCAGTACTTC.

The rearrangement links TRBV5-6 to TRBJ1-2, with D maybe TRBD1 (6 bases). CDR1 is SGHDT, CDR2 YYEEEE, per germline. CDR3 length: 16 residues. The V and J ends lost 4 bases and 2 bases respectively, with 18 bases between them. The CDR3 region is CASSAPRRGGNYGYTF. CDR3 nucleotides: TGTGCCAGCAGCGCCCCTCGCAGGGGTGGAAACTATGGCTACACCTTC. The full variable domain, with the rest looked up from reference TRBV5-6 and TRBJ1-2, is DAGVTQSPTHLIKTRGQQVTLRCSPKSGHDTVSWYQQALGQGPQFIFQYYEEEERQRGNFPDRFSGHQFPNYSSELNVNALLLGDSALYLCASSAPRRGGNYGYTFGSGTRLTVV.

The chain's CDR3 is CSASKVNTGELFF. The CDR3 region has the DNA TGCAGTGCTAGTAAAGTGAACACCGGGGAGCTGTTTTTT. The V call is TRBV20-1, the J call TRBJ2-2; D is ambiguous. The V gene lost 3 bases and the J gene lost 1 base, with 6 bases spanning the gap. Germline values: CDR1 DFQATT, CDR2 SNEGSKA (reference sequence). The CDR3 has 13 amino acids.

There are a few counts of this clonotype. V is TRBV2 and J is TRBJ1-1, with TRBD1 matching 8 bases. The CDR3 is 15 amino acids. V gave up 5 bases and J gave up 0 bases; unmatched junction bases: 5. Germline lookup yields CDR1 SNHLY and CDR2 FYNNEI. CDR3 in amino acids: CASSPQTGVNTEAFF. DNA of the CDR3: TGTGCCAGCAGTCCTCAGACAGGGGTGAACACTGAAGCTTTCTTT.

The J gene is TRBJ2-2, the V gene TRBV20-1; D ambiguous. Germline CDR1 reads DFQATT; CDR2 reads SNEGSKA (reference sequence). The CDR3 loop spans 9 amino acids. This chain's CDR3 is CGNTGELFF. CDR3 DNA sequence: TGCGGGAACACCGGGGAGCTGTTTTTT.

This clonotype was picked up one time. The rearrangement links TRBV4-3 to TRBJ1-1, with D unresolved. V was cut by 0 bases and J by 8 bases, with 13 bases left in between. The CDR3 has 14 amino acids. The germline V gene encodes CDR1 LGHNA and CDR2 YSLEER. The CDR3 protein is CASSQDRAVAEAFF. CDR3 DNA: TGCGCCAGCAGCCAAGATCGAGCGGTCGCCGAAGCTTTCTTT.

This clonotype occurred a few times. The chain joins TRBV7-9 to TRBJ1-2; TRBD1 aligns across 8 bases. The CDR3 spans 14 residues. Germline V gene sequence: CDR1 SEHNR, CDR2 FQNEAQ (reference sequence). Trimming cost V 5 bases and J 2 bases; bases outside gene matches: 4. CDR3 in DNA: TGTGCCAGCAGCCCACGGACAGGGAACTATGGCTACACCTTC. Its protein product is CASSPRTGNYGYTF.

The chain uses TRBV5-8 and TRBJ2-5; 7 positions match TRBD2. The V gene's germline CDR1 is SGHTS and CDR2 YDEGEE. Trimming at V came to 0 bases and at J to 3 bases, leaving 8 bases not matched to a gene. The CDR3 is made up of 16 amino acids. The CDR3 DNA reads as TGTGCCAGCAGCTTGGCTCTTCCGGGACTAAAAGAGACCCAGTACTTC. It encodes CASSLALPGLKETQYF.

This chain uses TRBV19 with TRBJ2-7, with 8 bases identical to TRBD1. The trim removed 3 bases at V and 5 bases at J, leaving 15 bases unmatched. The length of the CDR3 is 17 residues. CDR1 and CDR2 (germline): LNHDA, SQIVND (reference sequence). The CDR3 DNA is TGTGCCAGTAGTATTAGGACAGGGACAGGATCCCTCCACGAGCAGTACTTC. This sequence encodes CASSIRTGTGSLHEQYF.

The rearrangement links TRBV5-1 to TRBJ2-1, with a possible D match to TRBD2 (6 bases). The germline V and J ends were trimmed by 0 bases and 0 bases, with 7 bases remaining between them. The CDR3 runs to 15 residues. Germline-derived CDR1 and CDR2 are SGHRS and YFSETQ. CDR3 coding DNA: TGCGCCAGCAGCTTGGACGGGAGCTCCTACAATGAGCAGTTCTTC. Its protein is CASSLDGSSYNEQFF.

The J gene is TRBJ2-5, the V gene TRBV2, with 12 bases fitting TRBD2. Germline V CDR1 and CDR2: SNHLY, FYNNEI. V gave up 7 bases and J gave up 1 base; unmatched junction bases: 7. There are 16 residues in the CDR3. The CDR3: CASIRGLAGLQETQYF. As DNA, the CDR3 is TGTGCCAGCATTCGTGGACTAGCGGGGCTCCAAGAGACCCAGTACTTC.

This sequence joins TRBV28 and TRBJ2-3, with TRBD2 matching 8 bases. CDR1 and CDR2 (germline): MDHEN, SYDVKM. CDR3 length equals 17 residues. With V trimmed by 4 bases and J by 3 bases, 12 bases remained unmatched. In nucleotides, the CDR3 is TGTGCCAGCAGTTCCCGGGCACTAGCGGAGGCGACAGATACGCAGTATTTT. It translates to CASSSRALAEATDTQYF.

The chain employs TRBV2 and TRBJ2-1, with TRBD1 as a possible D gene (6 bases). In germline, CDR1 is SNHLY, CDR2 FYNNEI. Trimming cost V 6 bases and J 3 bases, with 12 bases left between them. This CDR3 is 14 amino acids long. CDR3 bases: TGTGCCAGCAGCCCAATACAGGGCTACAATGAGCAGTTCTTC. Translation gives CASSPIQGYNEQFF.

V and J are TRBV19 and TRBJ1-5; D perhaps matches TRBD1 (6 bases). This CDR3 contains 13 residues. The germline gives CDR1 LNHDA, CDR2 SQIVND (reference sequence). Trimming took 7 bases from V and 9 from J, leaving 16 bases between them. The CDR3 nucleotides read TGTGCCAGTAACGGACAGCCCAGCGGGCCCCAGCATTTT. Translation: CASNGQPSGPQHF.

This chain uses TRBV28 with TRBJ2-5; tentatively, D is TRBD1 (6 bases). The CDR3 sequence is 13 residues long. The germline gives CDR1 MDHEN, CDR2 SYDVKM. The V gene lost 4 bases and the J gene lost 3 bases, with 9 bases spanning the gap. CDR3 DNA sequence: TGTGCCAGCAGTTCTTGGACAGAAGAGACCCAGTACTTC. The encoded protein is CASSSWTEETQYF.